This T cell receptor beta chain originates from a study of T cell repertoires in cytomegalovirus infection. TCRdb analysed the reads with MiXCR anew, one entry per CDR3 protein. The repertoire consists of around 900,000 distinct CDR3 sequences, with more than 25% occurring once and the leading ten covering over 12%. Regarding this clonotype: Its target is not known.

Trimming removed 7 bases from V and 3 bases from J, with 12 bases in between. This CDR3 comprises 13 residues. Per germline, CDR1 MNHEY and CDR2 SVGEGT. The sequence was obtained from a human donor in good health (CMV status not recorded). Some clones in this sample may be carry-over from other donors' samples. The input for sequencing was cultured CD8+ T cells from PBMCs, taken from culture after CMV antigen stimulation. The chain links TRBV6-2 or TRBV6-3 to TRBJ1-1; D is undetermined. CDR3 residues: CASTQGRYTEAFF. The CDR3 bases are TGTGCCAGCACCCAAGGGAGGTACACTGAAGCTTTCTTT.